The subject of this entry is one TCR beta chain. The antigen is undetermined. V dropped 7 bases and J dropped 7 bases, with 14 bases sitting between them. The CDR3 is 13 amino acids. Germline CDR1 is MNHNS and CDR2 is SASEGT. The sample comes from a study of cytomegalovirus exposure and HLA in healthy donors. Points from the study as a whole: According to the study, around 180 TCR beta chains were cytomegalovirus-associated. TCR beta V segments were, for the most part, productive about 87% or about 30% of the time in an earlier analysis. Later, TCR association rates were found to vary by HLA locus, highest for DRB1 and lowest for HLA-C.

Whereas donors were nominally healthy upon sampling, unrecorded immune exposures were probable. Amplification used 60 Vbeta primers and 13 Jbeta primers. This table comes from immunoSEQ multiplex PCR, and its TCRdb copy is limited to in-frame clones, with some not included. The table lists more than 60,000 clones. The gene calls are TRBV6-1 and TRBJ1-5, with D uncertain. The TCR sequence derives from a boy aged 5-17 years in good health and CMV-seronegative. The sequenced material came from PBMCs. The CDR3 spells CASNTQLGQPQHF. The DNA of the CDR3 is TGTGCCAGCAACACCCAACTAGGACAGCCCCAGCATTTT.